Listed here are 27 T cell receptor beta chains from one sample, sequenced in a study of blood T cells in healthy people across ages. Combining a sample-barcoded 5' primer with a J-beta primer mix, a second PCR ran for roughly 7 to 12 cycles. TCRdb ran MiXCR on the 5' RACE reads and lists one entry per CDR3 protein. Of roughly 680,000 distinct CDR3 sequences in the sample, about 51% were seen once. Sequencing input: blood. The source is a woman of 80 years or more in good health.

About this clonotype itself: Since a much larger clone is just one base distant, this may be a read error. V is TRBV9 and J is TRBJ2-5, with 14 positions matching TRBD2. This CDR3 spans 17 amino acids. V lost 3 bases and J lost 11; bases outside the gene matches: 15. Germline V gene lookup returns CDR1 SGDLS and CDR2 YYNGEE. CDR3 region: CASSGRTGTSGSYKQYF. CDR3 DNA: TGTGCCAGCAGCGGACGGACCGGGACTAGCGGGAGTTACAAGCAGTACTTC.

The chain has TRBV29-1 and TRBJ2-3; TRBD2 agrees at 11 bases. The J segment lost 5 bases and the V segment lost 6 bases, leaving 13 bases of the junction unmatched. CDR1 is SQVTM, CDR2 ANQGSEA, per germline. The CDR3 totals 16 residues. The CDR3 DNA sequence: TGCAGCGTGTACCGAGGGCTAGCGGGAGGTAAAGATACGCAGTATTTT. As protein: CSVYRGLAGGKDTQYF.

This clonotype was seen repeatedly, ten times or more. The chain employs TRBV5-1 and TRBJ2-3; TRBD2 matches 8 bases. The CDR3 sequence is 15 residues long. With V trimmed by 1 base and J by 2 bases, 3 bases remained unmatched. In germline, CDR1 is SGHRS, CDR2 YFSETQ. The CDR3 coding sequence is TGCGCCAGCAGCTTGACCGGGGGGGACACAGATACGCAGTATTTT. This encodes CASSLTGGDTDTQYF.

This clonotype was seen at least ten times. The chain combines TRBV20-1 with TRBJ2-1, with D possibly called TRBD1 or TRBD2 (5 bases each). The ends were cut back, 5 bases at V and 7 bases at J, with 15 bases in the middle. This CDR3 spans 13 amino acids. Germline V gene lookup returns CDR1 DFQATT and CDR2 SNEGSKA (reference sequence). The CDR3 coding sequence is TGCAGTGCTTCGGGACCGGTAAGAAATGAGCAGTTCTTC. This codes for CSASGPVRNEQFF.

The CDR3 region is CSVPRGRGYSTDTQYF. Here the CDR3 DNA reads TGCAGCGTTCCACGGGGGCGCGGCTATAGCACAGATACGCAGTATTTT. The chain uses TRBV29-1 and TRBJ2-3; TRBD1 or TRBD2 may be the D gene (6 bases each). The length of the CDR3 is 16 residues. Per germline, CDR1 SQVTM and CDR2 ANQGSEA. Deletions cut 5 bases from V and 0 bases from J, with 18 bases between.

This rearrangement joins TRBV12-3 or TRBV12-4 to TRBJ1-1; D not resolved. CDR3 size: 12 residues. V lost 3 bases to trimming and J lost 11 bases, with 13 bases between them. CDR3: CASSFGPTKAFF. The CDR3 bases are TGTGCCAGCAGTTTTGGACCTACCAAGGCTTTCTTT.

This clonotype was counted only a few times. The chain uses TRBV5-1 and TRBJ1-5; tentative D call: TRBD1 (5 bases). The CDR3 is 15 residues long. Trimming pared 0 bases from V and 3 bases from J, leaving 10 bases between. Germline loops: CDR1 SGHRS, CDR2 YFSETQ. The CDR3 coding sequence is TGCGCCAGCAGCTTGGCCCCAGGGAACAATCAGCCCCAGCATTTT. Protein product: CASSLAPGNNQPQHF.

This clonotype appeared once. The J gene is TRBJ1-2, the V gene TRBV5-5; D unresolved. The CDR3 length is 17 residues. CDR1 SGHKS and CDR2 YYEKEE come from the germline V gene (reference sequence). V lost 1 base to trimming and J lost 2 bases, with 18 bases between them. CDR3 nucleotide sequence: TGTGCCAGCAGCTTGAAAGAAAACGGAATATGGAACTATGGCTACACCTTC. Translating it yields CASSLKENGIWNYGYTF. Together with reference TRBV5-5 and TRBJ1-2, the CDR3 gives the full variable domain: DAGVTQSPTHLIKTRGQQVTLRCSPISGHKSVSWYQQVLGQGPQFIFQYYEKEERGRGNFPDRFSARQFPNYSSELNVNALLLGDSALYLCASSLKENGIWNYGYTFGSGTRLTVV.

About this clonotype itself: The junction departs from germline at one end; a sequencing error may be responsible. J is TRBJ2-2 and V is TRBV28, with unresolved D. This CDR3 is built from 14 residues. CDR1 and CDR2 from the germline V gene are MDHEN and SYDVKM. CDR3 DNA sequence: TGTGCCATCAGTCTTTCCCCGGGCACCGGGGAGCTGTTTTTT. This gives the protein CAISLSPGTGELFF.

The chain carries TRBV11-1 and TRBJ2-1; no clear D gene. The V end was cut by 4 bases, the J end by 10 bases, with 8 bases between. The CDR3 spans 11 residues. Germline V gene lookup returns CDR1 SGHAT and CDR2 FQDESV (reference sequence). CDR3 protein: CASSWSREQFF. The CDR3 region has the DNA TGTGCCAGCAGCTGGTCAAGAGAGCAGTTCTTC.

This clonotype has a count of ten or more. The chain couples TRBV20-1 to TRBJ2-3; D gene unclear. CDR3 length: 12 amino acids. V gave up 3 bases and J gave up 1 base, with 5 bases separating them. In germline, CDR1 is DFQATT, CDR2 SNEGSKA (reference sequence). CDR3 in DNA: TGCAGTGCTAGGGCCGGCACAGATACGCAGTATTTT. Its translation: CSARAGTDTQYF.

The chain recombines TRBV4-1 with TRBJ1-1, with D possibly being TRBD1 (5 bases). CDR3 size: 14 residues. Germline V gives CDR1 MGHRA, CDR2 YSYEKL. V shed 1 base and J shed 8 bases, with 14 bases lying between them. The DNA of the CDR3 is TGCGCCAGCAGCCAAGTATCGGGGGTGGGAGAAGCTTTCTTT. Translating gives CASSQVSGVGEAFF.

The chain recombines TRBV4-2 with TRBJ2-7; D possibly corresponds to TRBD2 (5 bases). Deletions cut 0 bases from V and 3 bases from J, with 15 bases between. This CDR3 contains 16 residues. Germline loops: CDR1 LGHNA, CDR2 YNFKEQ. The CDR3 bases are TGTGCCAGCAGCCAAGAACTAGAGTCGTCGGTCTACGAGCAGTACTTC. It codes for CASSQELESSVYEQYF.

In its sample, this clonotype was seen a few times. The J gene is TRBJ1-1, the V gene TRBV5-5, with D possibly being TRBD1 (5 bases). With 0 bases removed from V and 1 base from J, the gap between germline ends came to 7 bases. This CDR3 spans 14 amino acids. Germline CDR1 reads SGHKS; CDR2 reads YYEKEE (reference sequence). CDR3 loop: CASSLAGQNTEAFF. The CDR3 nucleotides are TGTGCCAGCAGCTTGGCCGGACAGAACACTGAAGCTTTCTTT.

This clonotype was recorded many times. The CDR3: CAISDRGLAGDVDTQYF. The CDR3 bases are TGTGCCATCAGTGACCGCGGACTAGCGGGAGATGTAGATACGCAGTATTTT. The V gene is TRBV10-3, the J gene TRBJ2-3; 13 bases map to TRBD2. Germline V CDR1 and CDR2: ENHRY, SYGVKD. This CDR3 has 17 amino acids. The V and J ends lost 3 bases and 5 bases, in that order; junction bases with no gene match: 8.

This clonotype was observed many times. This chain uses TRBV7-2 with TRBJ2-3, with TRBD1 identical over 8 bases. Germline-derived CDR1 and CDR2 are SGHTA and FQGNSA. The CDR3 has 18 amino acids. V was clipped by 7 bases and J by 0 bases; unmatched bases: 15. Here the CDR3 DNA reads TGTGCCAGCACCAGACCTCTCGGCAGGGGGCTAAGCACAGATACGCAGTATTTT. This encodes CASTRPLGRGLSTDTQYF.

This clonotype has a count of ten or more. V usage is TRBV6-5 and J usage is TRBJ2-5, with 9 bases fitting TRBD1. The CDR3 is made up of 14 amino acids. Trimming took 4 bases from V and 4 from J; bases not matched to a gene: 4. In germline, CDR1 is MNHEY, CDR2 SVGAGI. The CDR3 sequence: CASSFVGQGETQYF. The CDR3 nucleotides are TGTGCCAGCAGTTTCGTGGGACAGGGAGAGACCCAGTACTTC.

The sample holds a few counts of this clonotype. V usage is TRBV4-2 and J usage is TRBJ2-3, with D possibly TRBD1 on 5 matching bases. From germline, CDR1 is LGHNA and CDR2 YNFKEQ. CDR3 length equals 16 residues. Between the trimmed V and J ends, which lost 0 bases and 3 bases, there was a span of 13 bases. The CDR3 DNA sequence: TGTGCCAGCAGCCAAGACTGGACATCGCCAACAGATACGCAGTATTTT. This sequence encodes CASSQDWTSPTDTQYF.

This clonotype has just a few counts. CDR3 coding DNA: TGCAGTGCTACCCCCTTGGGACAGGGTTGGAGCTATGGCTACACCTTC. Protein sequence: CSATPLGQGWSYGYTF. V is TRBV20-1 and J is TRBJ1-2, with 9 bases matching TRBD1. Germline values: CDR1 DFQATT, CDR2 SNEGSKA (reference sequence). CDR3 length equals 16 residues. The J segment lost 4 bases and the V segment lost 4 bases, leaving 13 bases of the junction unmatched.

This CDR3 reads CASTNTGDVSETQYF. Written as DNA, the CDR3 is TGTGCCAGCACGAACACAGGGGATGTATCAGAGACCCAGTACTTC. The chain recombines TRBV2 with TRBJ2-5; 7 nucleotides agree with TRBD1. With V trimmed by 7 bases and J by 4 bases, 12 bases remained unmatched. CDR3 length: 15 amino acids. From germline, CDR1 is SNHLY and CDR2 FYNNEI.

This sequence joins TRBV7-2 and TRBJ2-3; 12 bases map to TRBD2. Germline CDR1 and CDR2: SGHTA and FQGNSA. Trimming removed 5 bases from V and 12 bases from J; junction bases left unmatched: 9. The CDR3 runs 14 residues. CDR3 DNA sequence: TGTGCCAGCAGCCCTCGGACTAGCGGGGAGCATCAGTATTTT. This sequence encodes CASSPRTSGEHQYF.

This clonotype was counted only a few times. The chain employs TRBV6-1 and TRBJ1-5; no clear D gene. The CDR3 runs 13 residues. V was trimmed by 2 bases and J by 8 bases, leaving 10 bases between them. Germline CDR1 and CDR2: MNHNS and SASEGT. The CDR3 here is CASSEISTEPQHF. CDR3 nucleotides: TGTGCCAGCAGTGAAATCTCGACGGAGCCCCAGCATTTT.

V and J are TRBV4-1 and TRBJ1-4; 10 nucleotides match TRBD1. CDR1 is MGHRA and CDR2 is YSYEKL in the germline V gene. The CDR3 is made up of 16 amino acids. V lost 4 bases to trimming and J lost 4 bases; unmatched junction nucleotides: 6. CDR3 in amino acids: CASSPGTGAGNEKLFF. CDR3 coding DNA: TGCGCCAGCAGCCCCGGGACAGGGGCGGGTAATGAAAAACTGTTTTTT.

The chain couples TRBV7-3 to TRBJ1-2; D is uncertain. With 5 bases removed from V and 3 bases from J, the gap between germline ends came to 19 bases. Germline CDR1 is SGHTA and CDR2 is FQGTGA. This CDR3 has 16 residues. CDR3 loop: CASSAGPEREHYGYTF. The CDR3 DNA sequence: TGTGCCAGCAGCGCTGGTCCCGAACGTGAACACTATGGCTACACCTTC. Full variable domain (outside the CDR3, taken from reference TRBV7-3 and TRBJ1-2): GAGVSQTPSNKVTEKGKYVELRCDPISGHTALYWYRQSLGQGPEFLIYFQGTGAADDSGLPNDRFFAVRPEGSVSTLKIQRTERGDSAVYLCASSAGPEREHYGYTFGSGTRLTVV.

The chain is built from TRBV21-1 and TRBJ1-5. TRBV21-1 corresponds to a pseudogene. CDR3 length: 15 amino acids. The CDR3 coding sequence is TGTGCCAGCAGCAAAGCGCTTTATAGCAATCAGCCCCAGCATTTT. It specifies CASSKALYSNQPQHF.

The chain employs TRBV3-1 and TRBJ2-7; TRBD1 is a possible D gene (6 bases). The germline CDR1 and CDR2 sequences are LGHDT and YNNKEL (reference sequence). V was trimmed by 1 base and J by 1 base, leaving 17 bases between them. The CDR3 is made up of 17 amino acids. CDR3 sequence reads: CASSQGLLRQASYEQYF. The DNA for the CDR3 is TGTGCCAGCAGCCAAGGCCTTCTCAGACAGGCTTCCTACGAGCAGTACTTC.

The CDR3 coding sequence is TGTGCCAGCAGCACGACAGGGGTCGAGCAGTACTTC. This gives the protein CASSTTGVEQYF. The chain joins TRBV9 to TRBJ2-4; 8 bases match TRBD1. The DNA matches TRBJ2-7 better at its end, which makes the J call doubtful. There are 12 residues in the CDR3. The germline V gene has CDR1 SGDLS and CDR2 YYNGEE.